This note documents a single T cell receptor (beta chain) sequence. V lost 3 bases, J lost 7 bases, and 9 bases stayed unmatched. Germline V gene lookup returns CDR1 LGHNT and CDR2 FRNRAP. This CDR3 is built from 16 residues. This sample was included in a study of blood T cells in healthy people across ages. With a J-beta primer mix and a sample-barcoded 5' primer, a second PCR ran about 7 to 12 cycles. TCRdb itself ran the 5' RACE reads through MiXCR, one entry per CDR3 protein. The top ten clones hold over 15% of a sample with about 1 million distinct CDR3 sequences, roughly 45% of them seen once. Healthy Russian Caucasian donors spanned ages roughly 6 to 100 years.

V usage is TRBV12-5 and J usage is TRBJ2-7, with TRBD2 matching 13 bases. Sequencing was done on a sample of blood. The sequence came from a woman aged 60 to 75 in good health. CDR3 protein: CASGFELAGGPKEQYF. The CDR3 DNA reads TGTGCTAGTGGTTTCGAACTAGCGGGAGGGCCAAAAGAGCAGTACTTC.